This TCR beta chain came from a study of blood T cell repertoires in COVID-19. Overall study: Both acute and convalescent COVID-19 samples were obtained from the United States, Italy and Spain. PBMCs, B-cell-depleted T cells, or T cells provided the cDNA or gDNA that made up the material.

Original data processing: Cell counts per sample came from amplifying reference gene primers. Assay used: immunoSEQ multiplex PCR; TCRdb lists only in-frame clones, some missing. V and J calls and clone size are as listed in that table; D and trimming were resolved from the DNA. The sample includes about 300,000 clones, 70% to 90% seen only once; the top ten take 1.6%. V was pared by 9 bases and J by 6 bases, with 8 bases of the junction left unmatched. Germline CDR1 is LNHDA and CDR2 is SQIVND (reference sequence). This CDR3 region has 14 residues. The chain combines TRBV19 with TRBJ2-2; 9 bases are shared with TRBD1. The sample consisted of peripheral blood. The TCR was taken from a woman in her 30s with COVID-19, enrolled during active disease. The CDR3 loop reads CASRDRAGAGELFF. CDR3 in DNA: TGTGCCAGCCGGGACAGGGCGGGTGCCGGGGAGCTGTTTTTT.